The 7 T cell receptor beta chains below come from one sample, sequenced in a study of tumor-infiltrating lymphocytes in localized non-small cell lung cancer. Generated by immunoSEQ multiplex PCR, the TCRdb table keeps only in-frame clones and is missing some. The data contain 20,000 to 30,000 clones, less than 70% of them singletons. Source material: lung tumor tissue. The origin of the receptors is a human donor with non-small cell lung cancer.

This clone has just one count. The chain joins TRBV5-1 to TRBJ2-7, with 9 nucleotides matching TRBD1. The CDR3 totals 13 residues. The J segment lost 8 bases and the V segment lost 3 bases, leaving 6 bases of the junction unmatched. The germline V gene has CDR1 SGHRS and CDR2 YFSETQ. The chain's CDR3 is CASSSGDRVQQYF. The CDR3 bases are TGCGCCAGCAGCTCCGGGGACAGGGTTCAGCAGTACTTC.

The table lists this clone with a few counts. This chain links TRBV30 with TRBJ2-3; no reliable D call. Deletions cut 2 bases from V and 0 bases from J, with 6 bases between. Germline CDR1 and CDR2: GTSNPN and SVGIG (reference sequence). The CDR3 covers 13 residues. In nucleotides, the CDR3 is TGTGCCTGGAGTCCCCCGAGCACAGATACGCAGTATTTT. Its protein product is CAWSPPSTDTQYF.

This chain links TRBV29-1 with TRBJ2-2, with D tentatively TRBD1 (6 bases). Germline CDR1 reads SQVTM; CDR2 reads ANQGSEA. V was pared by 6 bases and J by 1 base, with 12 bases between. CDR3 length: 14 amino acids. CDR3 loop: CSVQMTGNTGELFF. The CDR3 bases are TGCAGCGTCCAAATGACAGGGAACACCGGGGAGCTGTTTTTT.

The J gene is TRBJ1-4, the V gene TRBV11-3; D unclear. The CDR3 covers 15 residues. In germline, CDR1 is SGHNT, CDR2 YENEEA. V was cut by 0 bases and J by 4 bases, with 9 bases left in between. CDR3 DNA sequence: TGTGCCAGCAGCTTAGACTCCAGATTTAATGAAAAACTGTTTTTT. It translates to CASSLDSRFNEKLFF.

The CDR3 here is CASSLGSNYGYTF. CDR3 DNA: TGTGCCAGCAGTTTAGGGTCTAACTATGGCTACACCTTC. This chain links TRBV27 with TRBJ1-2, with D unresolved. V lost 2 bases, J lost 0 bases, and 4 bases lay in between. CDR3 length: 13 residues. Germline-derived CDR1 and CDR2 are MNHEY and SMNVEV (reference sequence).

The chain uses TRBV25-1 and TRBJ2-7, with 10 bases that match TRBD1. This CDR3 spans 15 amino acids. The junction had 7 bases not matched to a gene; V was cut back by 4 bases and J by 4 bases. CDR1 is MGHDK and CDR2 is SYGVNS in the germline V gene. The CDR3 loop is CASSALGQGYYEQYF. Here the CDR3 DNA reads TGTGCCAGCAGTGCCCTGGGACAGGGGTATTACGAGCAGTACTTC.

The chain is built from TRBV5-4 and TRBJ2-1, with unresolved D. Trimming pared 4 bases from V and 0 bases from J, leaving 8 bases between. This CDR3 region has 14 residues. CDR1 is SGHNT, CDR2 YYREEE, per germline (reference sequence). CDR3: CASSPGDSYNEQFF. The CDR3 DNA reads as TGTGCCAGCAGCCCCGGTGACTCCTACAATGAGCAGTTCTTC. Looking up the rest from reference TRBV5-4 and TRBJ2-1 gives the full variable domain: ETGVTQSPTHLIKTRGQQVTLRCSSQSGHNTVSWYQQALGQGPQFIFQYYREEENGRGNFPPRFSGLQFPNYSSELNVNALELDDSALYLCASSPGDSYNEQFFGPGTRLTVL.